This is a list of T cell receptor beta chains from one sample in a study of T cell responses to AZD1222 COVID-19 vaccine. Profiled with immunoSEQ multiplex PCR; TCRdb holds only in-frame clones, not every one. The table records roughly 100,000 clones, 91% of them present only once. Sequences were derived from peripheral blood, sampled on day 0 of AZD1222 vaccination. The receptors were sampled from an adult in good health. The CDR3 runs from the conserved cysteine through the conserved F or W. D genes are given only for firm matches. The listing skips clone size in some rows; elsewhere it reads once, few, many or a size class.

>TRBV10-3|TRBJ2-7|TRBD2|once
CAISGGVYEQYF
TGTGCCATCAGCGGGGGGGTATACGAGCAGTACTTC
>TRBV5-1|TRBJ2-3|-|-
CASSFRETTDTQYF
TGCGCCAGCAGCTTTAGGGAGACCACAGATACGCAGTATTTT
>TRBV27|TRBJ2-6|TRBD2|-
CASSPPGTSGNGANVLTF
TGTGCCAGCAGTCCCCCCGGGACTAGCGGGAACGGGGCCAACGTCCTGACTTTC
>TRBV7-7|TRBJ2-5|TRBD1|-
CASSTDRGGETQYF
TGTGCCAGCAGCACGGACAGGGGTGGCGAGACCCAGTACTTC
>TRBV9|TRBJ2-3|-|-
CASSVTSGSTDTQYF
TGTGCCAGCAGCGTAACAAGCGGTAGCACAGATACGCAGTATTTT
>TRBV30|TRBJ2-1|TRBD2|-
CAWSDGTSGPDYNEQFF
TGTGCCTGGAGCGACGGGACTAGCGGACCGGATTACAATGAGCAGTTCTTC
>TRBV5-6|TRBJ2-1|TRBD2|-
CASSPGLAGLYEQFF
TGTGCCAGCAGCCCGGGACTAGCGGGACTATATGAGCAGTTCTTC
>TRBV7-2|TRBJ2-7|TRBD2|-
CASSLATTSGRFEQYF
TGTGCCAGCAGCTTAGCGACTACTAGCGGGAGGTTCGAGCAGTACTTC
>TRBV15|TRBJ2-1|-|once
CATSRDLADNEQFF
TGTGCCACCAGCAGAGATCTGGCTGACAATGAGCAGTTCTTC
>TRBV27|TRBJ2-7|-|-
CASSPVGGRTRGYEQYF
TGTGCCAGCAGTCCCGTAGGGGGGAGGACCCGGGGGTACGAGCAGTACTTC
>TRBV2|TRBJ1-1|-|-
CASSLGHMNTEAFF
TGTGCCAGCAGTCTCGGACACATGAACACTGAAGCTTTCTTT
>TRBV7-2|TRBJ2-7|-|few
CASSLVAARGNEQYF
TGTGCCAGCAGCTTAGTGGCCGCTCGCGGGAACGAGCAGTACTTC
>TRBV24-1|TRBJ2-1|-|-
CATSDYTGQKQFF
TGTGCCACCAGTGATTACACTGGACAAAAGCAGTTCTTC
>TRBV20-1|TRBJ2-3|-|-
CSAEPGYTQYF
TGCAGTGCTGAACCGGGCTATACGCAGTATTTT
>TRBV5-4|TRBJ1-1|-|once
CASSLAAGTEAFF
TGTGCCAGCAGCTTGGCCGCTGGCACTGAAGCTTTCTTT
>TRBV6-5|TRBJ1-2|-|-
CASSSGGPGYTF
TGTGCCAGCAGTTCCGGGGGGCCTGGCTACACCTTC
>TRBV5-6|TRBJ1-5|-|-
CASSLGGGNQPQHF
TGTGCCAGCAGCTTGGGTGGGGGTAATCAGCCCCAGCATTTT
>TRBV10-3|TRBJ1-1|-|-
CAISRHQTEAFF
TGTGCCATCAGCAGACACCAAACTGAAGCTTTCTTT
>TRBV27|TRBJ1-4|-|-
CASSSRAAIREKLFF
TGTGCCAGCAGTAGCAGGGCCGCGATACGGGAAAAACTGTTTTTT
>TRBV6-5|TRBJ2-7|-|-
CASSYWGADPSYEQYF
TGTGCCAGCAGTTACTGGGGGGCGGACCCGTCCTACGAGCAGTACTTC
>TRBV28|TRBJ2-1|-|-
CASSFRGARAGEQFF
TGTGCCAGCAGTTTTCGGGGGGCGAGAGCGGGTGAGCAGTTCTTC
>TRBV5-1|TRBJ2-1|-|once
CASSLTVAGANEQFF
TGCGCCAGCAGCTTGACCGTCGCGGGGGCCAATGAGCAGTTCTTC
>TRBV7-9|TRBJ2-2|-|-
CASPPLQTTGELFF
TGTGCCAGCCCCCCCCTCCAGACGACCGGGGAGCTGTTTTTT
>TRBV6-5|TRBJ2-5|-|-
CASSYPGNQYF
TGTGCCAGCAGTTACCCCGGTAACCAGTACTTC
>TRBV6-4|TRBJ1-6|-|-
CASSEDNQNSPLHF
TGTGCCAGCAGTGAGGATAACCAGAATTCACCCCTCCACTTT
>TRBV10-2|TRBJ2-1|-|-
CASSDKGDSRGSYNEQFF
TGCGCCAGCAGTGATAAGGGTGACTCTCGGGGATCCTACAATGAGCAGTTCTTC
>TRBV19|TRBJ2-1|-|once
CASSRGRSYNEQFF
TGTGCCAGTAGTAGAGGGAGATCCTACAATGAGCAGTTCTTC
>TRBV11-2|TRBJ1-2|TRBD1|-
CASRLDRGGYGYTF
TGTGCCAGCAGGCTCGACAGGGGAGGCTATGGCTACACCTTC
>TRBV28|TRBJ2-6|-|-
CASNPTGRGANVLTF
TGTGCCAGCAACCCGACAGGGAGGGGGGCCAACGTCCTGACTTTC
>TRBV7-2|TRBJ1-1|-|-
CASSPSGVRTEAFF
TGTGCCAGCAGCCCATCAGGGGTTCGGACTGAAGCTTTCTTT
>TRBV7-2|TRBJ2-7|-|once
CASSPHGTASYEQYF
TGTGCCAGCAGCCCCCACGGGACGGCGTCCTACGAGCAGTACTTC
>TRBV7-2|TRBJ2-1|TRBD1|-
CASSLAPGQQGYLSSYNEQFF
TGTGCCAGCAGCTTAGCGCCGGGACAGCAAGGTTACCTGAGCTCCTACAATGAGCAGTTCTTC
>TRBV5-1|TRBJ1-2|-|-
CASSLDSPRYGYTF
TGCGCCAGCAGCTTGGACAGCCCACGCTATGGCTACACCTTC
>TRBV6-5|TRBJ1-6|TRBD1|-
CASEGAEVNSPLHF
TGTGCCAGCGAGGGGGCGGAGGTCAATTCACCCCTCCACTTT
>TRBV7-2|TRBJ2-5|-|once
CASSLDYRGETQYF
TGTGCCAGCAGCTTAGACTACCGTGGGGAGACCCAGTACTTC
>TRBV6-6|TRBJ2-1|-|-
CASSYSGNEQFF
TGTGCCAGCAGTTACTCGGGTAATGAGCAGTTCTTC
>TRBV3-1/TRBV3-2|TRBJ2-3|-|-
CASSQSDTQYF
TGTGCCAGCAGCCAGTCAGATACGCAGTATTTT
>TRBV28|TRBJ2-1|-|-
CASNRPGPTWNEQFF
TGTGCCAGCAACCGTCCGGGGCCCACTTGGAATGAGCAGTTCTTC
>TRBV7-3|TRBJ2-1|TRBD2|-
CASSPGLAGSYNEQFF
TGTGCCAGCAGCCCGGGACTAGCAGGTTCCTACAATGAGCAGTTCTTC
>TRBV6-5|TRBJ2-7|TRBD1|-
CASSTGTGGYEQYF
TGTGCCAGCAGTACCGGGACAGGGGGCTACGAGCAGTACTTC
>TRBV4-1|TRBJ2-7|-|-
CASSLVGGKEEQYF
TGCGCCAGCAGCCTTGTCGGGGGCAAGGAGGAGCAGTACTTC
>TRBV19|TRBJ1-5|-|-
CASSGRAGDHQPQHF
TGTGCCAGTAGTGGCAGGGCAGGGGACCATCAGCCCCAGCATTTT
>TRBV4-1|TRBJ1-5|TRBD1|-
CASSPRTGVRPEPQHF
TGCGCCAGCAGCCCCCGGACAGGGGTGAGACCGGAGCCCCAGCATTTT
>TRBV14|TRBJ2-1|-|-
CASSQQGYEQFF
TGTGCCAGCAGCCAACAGGGGTACGAGCAGTTCTTC
>TRBV18|TRBJ1-4|-|few
CASSPKGNEKLFF
TGTGCCAGCTCACCAAAAGGGAATGAAAAACTGTTTTTT
>TRBV27|TRBJ2-7|TRBD1|once
CASSSSGTGLYEQYF
TGTGCCAGCAGTTCGTCCGGGACAGGGTTGTACGAGCAGTACTTC
>TRBV2|TRBJ2-7|TRBD1|-
CASSAGQGLSYEQYF
TGTGCCAGTAGTGCGGGACAGGGCCTCTCCTACGAGCAGTACTTC
>TRBV28|TRBJ2-7|-|-
CASSFLTGEAYEQYF
TGTGCCAGCAGTTTCTTGACAGGAGAAGCCTACGAGCAGTACTTC
>TRBV11-1|TRBJ2-7|-|-
CASSYGLAAYEQYF
TGTGCCAGCAGCTACGGACTGGCCGCCTACGAGCAGTACTTC
>TRBV28|TRBJ1-5|-|few
CASSLLSGQPQHF
TGTGCCAGCAGTTTATTGAGCGGTCAGCCCCAGCATTTT
>TRBV19|TRBJ2-1|TRBD1|-
CASVGAGGRIHNEQFF
TGTGCCAGTGTGGGGGCAGGGGGCCGAATCCACAATGAGCAGTTCTTC
>TRBV10-3|TRBJ1-2|TRBD1|once
CAISNKTGAGAGYTF
TGTGCCATCAGCAATAAAACAGGGGCTGGGGCAGGCTACACCTTC
>TRBV19|TRBJ2-3|-|-
CASSDDRASTDTQYF
TGTGCCAGCAGCGACGACCGTGCTAGCACAGATACGCAGTATTTT
>TRBV24-1|TRBJ2-2|-|-
CATSDLGRANTGELFF
TGTGCCACCAGTGATTTGGGTAGGGCGAACACCGGGGAGCTGTTTTTT
>TRBV9|TRBJ2-3|TRBD2|-
CASSVEPGTSLPDTQYF
TGTGCCAGCAGCGTAGAACCGGGGACTAGTCTCCCAGATACGCAGTATTTT